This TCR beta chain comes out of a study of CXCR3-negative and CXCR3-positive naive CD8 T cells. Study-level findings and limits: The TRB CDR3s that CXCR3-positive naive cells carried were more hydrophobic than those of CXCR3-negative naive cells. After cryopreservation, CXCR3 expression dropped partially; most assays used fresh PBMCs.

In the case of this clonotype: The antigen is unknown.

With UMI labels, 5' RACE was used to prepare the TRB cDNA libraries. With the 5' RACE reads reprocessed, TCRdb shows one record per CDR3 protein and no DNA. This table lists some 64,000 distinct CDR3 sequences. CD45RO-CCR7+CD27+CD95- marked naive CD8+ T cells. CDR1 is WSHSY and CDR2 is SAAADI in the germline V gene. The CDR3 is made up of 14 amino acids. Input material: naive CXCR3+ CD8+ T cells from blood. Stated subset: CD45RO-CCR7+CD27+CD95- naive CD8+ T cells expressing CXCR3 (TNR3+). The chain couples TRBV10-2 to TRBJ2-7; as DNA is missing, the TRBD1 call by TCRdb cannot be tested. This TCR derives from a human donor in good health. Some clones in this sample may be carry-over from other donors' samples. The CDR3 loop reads CASSETGGAYEQYF.